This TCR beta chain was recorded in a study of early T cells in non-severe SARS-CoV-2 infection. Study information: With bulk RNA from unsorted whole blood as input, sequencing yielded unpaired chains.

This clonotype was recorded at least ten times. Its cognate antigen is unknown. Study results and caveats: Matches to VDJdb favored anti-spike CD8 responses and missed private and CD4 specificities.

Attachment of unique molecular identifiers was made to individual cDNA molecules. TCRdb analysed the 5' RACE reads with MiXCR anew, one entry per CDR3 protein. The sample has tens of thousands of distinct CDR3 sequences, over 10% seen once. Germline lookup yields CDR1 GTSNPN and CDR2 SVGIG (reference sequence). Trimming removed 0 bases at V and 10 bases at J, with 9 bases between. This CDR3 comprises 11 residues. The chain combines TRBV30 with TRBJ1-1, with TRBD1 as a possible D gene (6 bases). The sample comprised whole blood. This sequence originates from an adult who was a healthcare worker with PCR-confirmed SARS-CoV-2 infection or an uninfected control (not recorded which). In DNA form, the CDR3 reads TGTGCCTGGAGTGTAGGGGGGCTAGCTTTCTTT. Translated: CAWSVGGLAFF.